This paragraph reports one T cell receptor beta chain. What it binds is not known. This entry belongs to a study of CD8 T cells in ankylosing spondylitis. MiXCR, applied by TCRdb to the 5' RACE reads, yields one record per CDR3 protein. This sample has some 240,000 distinct CDR3 sequences, with approximately 20% found just once. This CDR3 spans 13 amino acids. Per germline, CDR1 SGHDT and CDR2 YYEEEE. Trimming left V 7 bases short and J 9 bases short, with 20 bases between. General study results and limits: A TCR beta motif of seven or eight highly homologous variants appeared characteristic of ankylosing spondylitis blood.

This sequence originates from a male donor with ankylosing spondylitis or in good health (not recorded which). Sequences were obtained from blood, either unsorted or a sorted T cell fraction (not recorded which). The chain couples TRBV5-6 to TRBJ2-7; D may be TRBD1 or TRBD2 (6 bases each). CDR3: CASGTGGSTTQYF. The CDR3 nucleotides are TGTGCCAGCGGCACCGGGGGCTCGACTACGCAGTACTTC.